The TCR beta chain described here comes from a study of brain T cells in children with intractable seizures. Study-wide results and limits: Only CDR3 sequence similarity suggested viral specificity, without known HCMV serostatus.

The sample's time point: blood from clinic visit 5 months post-surgery; TSC patient then seizure free. The sequenced cases were selected for having the highest brain T cell transcript signatures. The V and J ends lost 2 bases and 6 bases, in that order; junction bases with no gene match: 5. The CDR3 sequence is 15 residues long. CDR1 and CDR2 (germline): SEHNR, FQNEAQ (reference sequence). Sequencing used immunoSEQ multiplex PCR; TCRdb keeps in-frame clones, though not all of them. The data hold 300,000 to 400,000 clones, with about 94% observed a single time. A word on this clone: Its cognate antigen is unknown.

The sample was peripheral blood, taken around 5 months after surgery. This TCR was recovered from a boy under two years old with tuberous sclerosis and intractable seizures. V usage is TRBV7-9 and J usage is TRBJ2-7; TRBD1 matches 12 bases. The CDR3 spells CASSLLGTGGAEQYF. CDR3 DNA sequence: TGTGCCAGCAGCTTACTGGGGACAGGGGGCGCCGAGCAGTACTTC.